This section outlines one T cell receptor (beta chain) sequence together with its context. Its antigen is as yet unknown. The authors amplified TCR beta CDR3 regions, and they did so from RNA transcripts for repertoire sequencing. Second-round multiplex PCR came after first-round RT-PCR with HTBI primers. Each CDR3 protein gets one entry after TCRdb re-called the multiplex PCR reads with MiXCR. The sample shows about 620,000 distinct CDR3 sequences, about 20% of them seen only once. This sample was included in a study of Graves' ophthalmopathy and Graves' hyperthyroidism. General study points: The majority of expanded thyroid clonotypes above 0.001 frequency also occurred in blood.

The V and J ends lost 6 bases and 1 base respectively, with 9 bases between them. Germline CDR1 is MNHNS and CDR2 is SASEGT. CDR3 size: 13 residues. The rearrangement uses TRBV6-1 and TRBJ2-5; D unresolved. The sequenced sample consisted of peripheral blood. The sequence was obtained from a woman under 30 with stable Graves' hyperthyroidism. Some clones in this sample may be carry-over from other donors' samples. The CDR3 is CASRRPLQETQYF. The DNA of the CDR3 is TGTGCCAGCAGACGACCCCTCCAAGAGACCCAGTACTTC.